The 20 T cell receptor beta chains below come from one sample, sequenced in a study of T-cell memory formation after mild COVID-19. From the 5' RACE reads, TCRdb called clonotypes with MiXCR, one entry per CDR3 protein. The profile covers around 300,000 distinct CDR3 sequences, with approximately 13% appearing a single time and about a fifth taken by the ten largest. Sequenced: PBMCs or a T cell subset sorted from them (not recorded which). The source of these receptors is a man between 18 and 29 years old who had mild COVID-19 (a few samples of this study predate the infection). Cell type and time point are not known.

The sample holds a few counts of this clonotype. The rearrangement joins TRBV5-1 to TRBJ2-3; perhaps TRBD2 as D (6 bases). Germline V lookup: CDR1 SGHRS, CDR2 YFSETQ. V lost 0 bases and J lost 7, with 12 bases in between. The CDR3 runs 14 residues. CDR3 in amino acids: CASSLGQGGNTQYF. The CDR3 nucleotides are TGCGCCAGCAGCTTGGGGCAGGGAGGAAATACGCAGTATTTT.

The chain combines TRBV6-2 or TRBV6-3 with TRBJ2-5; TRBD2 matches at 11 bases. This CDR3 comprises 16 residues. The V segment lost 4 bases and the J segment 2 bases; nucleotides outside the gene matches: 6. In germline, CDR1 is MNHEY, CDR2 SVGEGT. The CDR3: CASSWSLAGGQETQYF. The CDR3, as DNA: TGTGCCAGCAGTTGGTCGCTAGCGGGGGGACAAGAGACCCAGTACTTC.

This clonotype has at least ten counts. In nucleotides, the CDR3 is TGTGCCAGCAGCTTAACAGGGGGCCCTCCAAGCTCCTACAATGAGCAGTTCTTC. Translation: CASSLTGGPPSSYNEQFF. This chain connects TRBV7-3 to TRBJ2-1, with 7 positions matching TRBD1. Germline V gene data show CDR1 as SGHTA and CDR2 as FQGTGA. The V segment lost 0 bases and the J segment 0 bases; nucleotides outside the gene matches: 8. The CDR3 is 18 residues long.

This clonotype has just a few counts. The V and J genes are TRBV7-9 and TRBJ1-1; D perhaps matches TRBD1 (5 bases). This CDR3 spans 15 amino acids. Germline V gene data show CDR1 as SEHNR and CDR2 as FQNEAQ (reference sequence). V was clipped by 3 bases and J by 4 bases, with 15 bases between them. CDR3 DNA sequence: TGTGCCAGCAGCTTCCCCCCTCAGGGACGCACTGAAGCTTTCTTT. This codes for CASSFPPQGRTEAFF.

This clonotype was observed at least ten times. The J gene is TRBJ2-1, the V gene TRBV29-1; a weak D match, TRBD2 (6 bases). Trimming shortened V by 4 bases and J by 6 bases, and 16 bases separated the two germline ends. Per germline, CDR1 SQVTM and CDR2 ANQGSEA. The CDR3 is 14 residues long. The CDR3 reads CSVARGYLTNEQFF. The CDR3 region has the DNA TGCAGCGTTGCTCGGGGGTACCTGACCAATGAGCAGTTCTTC.

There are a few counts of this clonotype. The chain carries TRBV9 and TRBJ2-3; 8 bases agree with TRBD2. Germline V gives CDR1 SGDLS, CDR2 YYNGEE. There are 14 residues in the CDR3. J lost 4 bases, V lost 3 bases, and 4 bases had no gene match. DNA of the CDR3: TGTGCCAGCAGCGCAGTCGGGGGGGCAGATACGCAGTATTTT. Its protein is CASSAVGGADTQYF.

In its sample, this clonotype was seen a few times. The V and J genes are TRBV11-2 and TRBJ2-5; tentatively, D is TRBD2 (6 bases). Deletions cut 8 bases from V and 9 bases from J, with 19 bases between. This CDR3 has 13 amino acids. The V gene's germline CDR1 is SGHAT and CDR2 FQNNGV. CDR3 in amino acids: CASSGERGGAQYF. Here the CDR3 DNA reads TGTGCCAGCTCGGGGGAACGCGGTGGGGCCCAGTACTTC.

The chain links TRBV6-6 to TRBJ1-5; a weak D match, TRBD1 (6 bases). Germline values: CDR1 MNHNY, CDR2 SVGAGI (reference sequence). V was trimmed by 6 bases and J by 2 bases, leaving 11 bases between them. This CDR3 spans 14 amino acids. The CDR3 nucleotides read TGTGCCAGCAGACTCAGGGGAGGCAATCAGCCCCAGCATTTT. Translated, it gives CASRLRGGNQPQHF.

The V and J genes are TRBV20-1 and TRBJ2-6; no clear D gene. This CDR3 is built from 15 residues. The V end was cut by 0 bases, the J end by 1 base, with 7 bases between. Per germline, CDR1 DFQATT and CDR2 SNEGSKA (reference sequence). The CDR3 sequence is CSARDPSSGANVLTF. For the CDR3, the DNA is TGCAGTGCTAGAGATCCCTCGTCTGGGGCCAACGTCCTGACTTTC.

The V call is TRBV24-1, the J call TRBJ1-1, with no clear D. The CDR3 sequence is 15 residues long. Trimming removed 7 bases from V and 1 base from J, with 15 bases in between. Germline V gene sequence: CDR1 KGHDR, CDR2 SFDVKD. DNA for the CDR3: TGTGCCACCAGCGCTTCGGGCCGACAGAACACTGAAGCTTTCTTT. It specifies CATSASGRQNTEAFF.

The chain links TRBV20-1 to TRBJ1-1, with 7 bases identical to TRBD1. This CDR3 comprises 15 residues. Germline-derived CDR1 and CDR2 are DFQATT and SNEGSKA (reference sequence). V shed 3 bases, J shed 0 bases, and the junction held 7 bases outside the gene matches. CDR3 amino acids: CSARETGVVNTEAFF. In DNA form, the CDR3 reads TGCAGTGCTAGGGAAACAGGGGTGGTGAACACTGAAGCTTTCTTT.

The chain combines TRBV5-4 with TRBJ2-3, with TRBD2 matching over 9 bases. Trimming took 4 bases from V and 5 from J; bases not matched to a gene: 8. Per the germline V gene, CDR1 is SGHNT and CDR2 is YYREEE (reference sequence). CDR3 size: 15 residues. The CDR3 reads CASSPPGGGGDTQYF. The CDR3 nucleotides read TGTGCCAGCAGCCCACCGGGCGGGGGGGGAGATACGCAGTATTTT.

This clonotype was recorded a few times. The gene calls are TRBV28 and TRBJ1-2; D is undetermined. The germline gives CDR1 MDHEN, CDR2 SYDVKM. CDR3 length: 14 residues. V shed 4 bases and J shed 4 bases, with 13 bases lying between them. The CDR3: CASSWVLGSYGYTF. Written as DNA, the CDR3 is TGTGCCAGCAGTTGGGTATTAGGGTCCTATGGCTACACCTTC.

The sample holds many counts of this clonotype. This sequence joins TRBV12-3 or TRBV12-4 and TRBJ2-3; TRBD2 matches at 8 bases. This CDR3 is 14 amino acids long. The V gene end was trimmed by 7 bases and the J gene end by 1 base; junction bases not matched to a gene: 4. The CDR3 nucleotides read TGTGCCAGCACCTCAGCGGGGGGCACAGATACGCAGTATTTT. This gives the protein CASTSAGGTDTQYF.

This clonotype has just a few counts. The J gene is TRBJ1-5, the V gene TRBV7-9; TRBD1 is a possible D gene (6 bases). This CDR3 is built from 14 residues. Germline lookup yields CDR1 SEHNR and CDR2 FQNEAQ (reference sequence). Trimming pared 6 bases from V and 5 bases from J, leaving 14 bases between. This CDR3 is CASSQQGLHQPQHF. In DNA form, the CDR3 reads TGTGCCAGCAGTCAACAGGGCCTCCATCAGCCCCAGCATTTT.

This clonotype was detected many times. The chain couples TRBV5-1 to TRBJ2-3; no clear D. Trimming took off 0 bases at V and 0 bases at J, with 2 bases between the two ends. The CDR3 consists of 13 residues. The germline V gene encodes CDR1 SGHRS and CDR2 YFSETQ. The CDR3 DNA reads TGCGCCAGCAGCTTGGAAAGCACAGATACGCAGTATTTT. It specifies CASSLESTDTQYF.

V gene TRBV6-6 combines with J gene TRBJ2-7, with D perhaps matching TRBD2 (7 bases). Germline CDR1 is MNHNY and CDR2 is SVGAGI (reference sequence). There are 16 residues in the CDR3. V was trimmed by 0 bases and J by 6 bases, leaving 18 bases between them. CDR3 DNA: TGTGCCAGCAGTTACTCGGGGGCGGGGGCCCCATTCGAGCAGTACGTC. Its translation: CASSYSGAGAPFEQYV.

CDR3 region: CASSTGTGPYQPQHF. The CDR3 DNA reads TGTGCCAGCAGCACCGGGACAGGCCCGTATCAGCCCCAGCATTTT. V usage is TRBV6-5 and J usage is TRBJ1-5, with TRBD1 matching 8 bases. With 6 bases clipped from V and 5 bases from J, the junction kept 9 bases outside the gene matches. CDR3 length equals 15 residues. CDR1 is MNHEY and CDR2 is SVGAGI in the germline V gene.

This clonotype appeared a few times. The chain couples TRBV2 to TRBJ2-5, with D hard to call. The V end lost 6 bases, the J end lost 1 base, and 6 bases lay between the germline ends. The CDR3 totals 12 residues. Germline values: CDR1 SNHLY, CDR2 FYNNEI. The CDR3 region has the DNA TGTGCCAGCAGACAATTCCAAGAGACCCAGTACTTC. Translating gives CASRQFQETQYF.

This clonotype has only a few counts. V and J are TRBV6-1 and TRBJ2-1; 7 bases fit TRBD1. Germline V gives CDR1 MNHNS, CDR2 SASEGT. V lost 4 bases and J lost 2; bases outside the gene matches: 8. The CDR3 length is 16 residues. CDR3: CASSVSGTETYNEQFF. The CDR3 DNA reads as TGTGCCAGCAGTGTCAGTGGGACAGAGACCTACAATGAGCAGTTCTTC.